The entry below describes one TCR beta chain. This sample was taken from a study of response to subunit inactivated influenza vaccine. TCRdb re-called the RT-PCR reads through MiXCR, storing one row per CDR3 protein. The sample shows more than 550,000 distinct CDR3 sequences, 11% of them seen only once. V was clipped by 3 bases and J by 7 bases, with 7 bases between them. The CDR3 extends over 13 amino acids. Looked up from germline, CDR1 is ENHRY and CDR2 is SYGVKD. This same sample was also part of a study on T cells expressing NK-cell markers. That source reports: cDNA encoding TCR beta was synthesized via 5'RACE template switching incorporating UMIs. Sequenced donors, eight in total, included seven who were HCMV-seropositive and one who was seronegative.

V gene TRBV10-3 combines with J gene TRBJ1-6; TRBD1 is a possible D gene (5 bases). The receptor comes from a man aged 50-60 years who received an inactivated influenza vaccine. The sample was PBMCs from blood, taken on the day of vaccination. For the CDR3, the DNA is TGTGCCATCAGTGACAGGGACAATTCACCCCTCCACTTT. Its translation: CAISDRDNSPLHF.